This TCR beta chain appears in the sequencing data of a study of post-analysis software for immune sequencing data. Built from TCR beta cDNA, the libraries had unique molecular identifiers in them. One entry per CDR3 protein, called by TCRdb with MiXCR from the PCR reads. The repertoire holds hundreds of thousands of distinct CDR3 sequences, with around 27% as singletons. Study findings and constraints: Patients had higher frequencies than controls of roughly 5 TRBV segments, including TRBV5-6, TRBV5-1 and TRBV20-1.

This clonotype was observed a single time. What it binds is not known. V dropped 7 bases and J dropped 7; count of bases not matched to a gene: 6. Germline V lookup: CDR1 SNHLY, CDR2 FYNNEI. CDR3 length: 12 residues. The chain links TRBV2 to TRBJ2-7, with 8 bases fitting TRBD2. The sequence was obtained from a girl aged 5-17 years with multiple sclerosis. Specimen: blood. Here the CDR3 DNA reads TGTGCCAGCACGGGAGGGACGCGGGAGCAGTACTTC. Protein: CASTGGTREQYF.